These 3 T cell receptor beta chains came from one sample sequenced in a study of Graves' ophthalmopathy and Graves' hyperthyroidism. Scientists amplified the TCR beta CDR3 regions from RNA transcripts. First-round RT-PCR used HTBI primers; second-round multiplex PCR followed. Via MiXCR, TCRdb re-called the multiplex PCR reads, giving one row per CDR3 protein. This sample has about 590,000 distinct CDR3 sequences, with just under 40% found just once. What was sequenced was peripheral blood or thyroid tissue (not recorded which). Every receptor here comes from an adult man with Graves' hyperthyroidism.

This clonotype showed up many times. V is TRBV7-2 and J is TRBJ2-6; D is uncertain. Trimming removed 0 bases from V and 0 bases from J, with 6 bases in between. The CDR3 contains 16 residues. From germline, CDR1 is SGHTA and CDR2 FQGNSA. CDR3 DNA: TGTGCCAGCAGCTTAGCGACGGTCTCTGGGGCCAACGTCCTGACTTTC. Amino acid sequence: CASSLATVSGANVLTF.

The chain links TRBV15 to TRBJ1-6, with TRBD1 matching over 9 bases. This CDR3 has 21 amino acids. The ends lost 3 bases at V and 0 bases at J; junction bases unmatched: 15. Germline-derived CDR1 and CDR2 are LNHNV and YYDKDF (reference sequence). The CDR3 coding sequence is TGTGCCACCAGCAGTACTATAGATTACAGGGGGCTTAGCTCCTATAATTCACCCCTCCACTTT. Its protein is CATSSTIDYRGLSSYNSPLHF.

The sample holds many counts of this clonotype. V and J are TRBV5-1 and TRBJ1-1, with D perhaps matching TRBD1 (5 bases). V was cut by 1 base and J by 0 bases, with 16 bases left in between. Germline loops: CDR1 SGHRS, CDR2 YFSETQ. The CDR3 length is 17 residues. The CDR3 bases are TGCGCCAGCAGCTTGCTCGTCGGGGGTGCAGTGAACACTGAAGCTTTCTTT. Translating it yields CASSLLVGGAVNTEAFF.